The rows below give T cell receptor beta chains drawn from one sample of a study of blood T cell repertoires in COVID-19. Sequenced by immunoSEQ multiplex PCR; TCRdb stores in-frame clones only, minus some. The profile covers 300,000 to 450,000 clones, with around 84% appearing a single time and 1.1% taken by the ten largest. Sequenced: peripheral blood. Receptor source: a human donor with acute or convalescent COVID-19. The donor label of this sample is uncertain. Both conserved end residues are part of each CDR3. The order of the fields is D gene, clone size, J gene, V gene, CDR3 DNA, CDR3 protein. A D gene is named only where the DNA matches it firmly. Not every row has a clone size; where given, it reads once, few, many or a size class.

TRBD1 - TRBJ2-2 TRBV29-1 TGCAGCGTTACTCAGACAGGGACCGGGGAGCTGTTTTTT CSVTQTGTGELFF
TRBD1 few TRBJ2-1 TRBV10-1 TGCGCCAGCAGTGGGGACAGGGTGAATCGGTTCTTC CASSGDRVNRFF
- - TRBJ2-5 TRBV2 TGTGCCAGCAGTGAGTCTAGAGGGGGAGAGACCCAGTACTTC CASSESRGGETQYF
TRBD1 - TRBJ1-1 TRBV29-1 TGCAGCGTGAGGGCACAGGGGGGCACTGAAGCTTTCTTT CSVRAQGGTEAFF
- - TRBJ1-1 TRBV6-5 TGTGCCAGCGACAGACCTGCAATGAACACTGAAGCTTTCTTT CASDRPAMNTEAFF
- - TRBJ2-7 TRBV6-5 TGTGCCAGCAGTCCTTCCGACAACTACGAGCAGTACTTC CASSPSDNYEQYF
TRBD2 - TRBJ2-1 TRBV9 TGTGCCAGCAGCCACACTAGCGCCACCTACAATGAGCAGTTCTTC CASSHTSATYNEQFF
- once TRBJ2-7 TRBV29-1 TGCAGCGTTGAAGATCCGGACACTTACTACGAGCAGTACTTC CSVEDPDTYYEQYF
TRBD1 - TRBJ1-2 TRBV6-5 TGTGCCTCGAGGGGACAGGGGCGGTATGGCTACACCTTC CASRGQGRYGYTF
TRBD1 - TRBJ1-3 TRBV5-1 TGCGCCAGCAGCAGGGGACAGTACTATTCCGGAAACACCATATATTTT CASSRGQYYSGNTIYF
- once TRBJ1-2 TRBV6-6 TGTGCCAGCAGTGAGAACAGAGAAGGCTACACCTTC CASSENREGYTF
TRBD1 - TRBJ1-1 TRBV5-4 TGTGCCAGCAGCTTAGGGACAGACCCTGCGGACACTGAAGCTTTCTTT CASSLGTDPADTEAFF
TRBD2 - TRBJ2-5 TRBV12-5 TGTGCTAGTGGTTTGGTCCCTAGCGGGAGGGCCCCAAAGACCCAGTACTTC CASGLVPSGRAPKTQYF
- - TRBJ2-5 TRBV2 TGTGCCAGCCAAGAGTTGGGGCAGTCAGAGACCCAGTACTTC CASQELGQSETQYF
TRBD1 - TRBJ1-3 TRBV6-6 TGTGCCAGCAGTCGGGACAGGTATTCTGGAAACACCATATATTTT CASSRDRYSGNTIYF
- - TRBJ1-1 TRBV18 TGTGCCAGCTCACCAGAGCAGCGGAACACTGAAGCTTTCTTT CASSPEQRNTEAFF
- - TRBJ2-5 TRBV5-1 TGCGCCAGCAGGCTTGGGAGCGGGTACTCTCAAGAGACCCAGTACTTC CASRLGSGYSQETQYF
TRBD1 - TRBJ1-3 TRBV29-1 TGCAGCGTTGAACCTCGACAGGGGGTTAGGGGAAACACCATATATTTT CSVEPRQGVRGNTIYF
- - TRBJ1-2 TRBV28 TGTGCCACCAAGCGGGGCAGTAACTATGGCTACACCTTC CATKRGSNYGYTF
- - TRBJ2-1 TRBV9 TGTGCCAGCAGCGTAAGTAGGAGTCTCAATGAGCAGTTCTTC CASSVSRSLNEQFF
- - TRBJ2-5 TRBV18 TGTGCCAGCTCACCAACACAGACCACAGAGACCCAGTACTTC CASSPTQTTETQYF
- - TRBJ2-4 TRBV2 TGTGCCAGCAGAGCTGATGGCGGAAACATTCAGTACTTC CASRADGGNIQYF
- - TRBJ2-5 TRBV30 TGTGCCTGGAGTGTACGGCGGGGTATCTGGACCCAGTACTTC CAWSVRRGIWTQYF
TRBD1 - TRBJ2-3 TRBV5-8 TGTGCCAGCAGCTTGCAGGGACAGCAAATGAGCACAGATACGCAGTATTTT CASSLQGQQMSTDTQYF
TRBD1 - TRBJ1-2 TRBV7-2 TGTGCCAGCAGCTTTACAGGGGGCCTATCGAACTATGGCTACACCTTC CASSFTGGLSNYGYTF
- - TRBJ1-2 TRBV6-1 TGTGCCAGCAGTGAGAGCCGACTTGCGGGGGCGCGAGGCTACACCTTC CASSESRLAGARGYTF
TRBD1 - TRBJ2-7 TRBV6-2/TRBV6-3 TGTGCCAGCAGTTTCGTAAAACGTCGAGGGACAGGGAGGACCTACGAGCAGTACTTC CASSFVKRRGTGRTYEQYF
- few TRBJ2-6 TRBV6-4 TGTGCCAGCAGTGACTCACACTCTGGGGCCAACGTCCTGACTTTC CASSDSHSGANVLTF
- - TRBJ1-6 TRBV7-9 TGTGCCAGCAGCTTCGGCTATAATTCACCCCTCCACTTT CASSFGYNSPLHF
TRBD1 - TRBJ1-1 TRBV10-3 TGTGCCGCCGCGGACAGGGCGAACACTGAAGCTTTCTTT CAAADRANTEAFF
- - TRBJ1-1 TRBV2 TGTGCCAGCAGTGAGAGAAGGGGGAACACTGAAGCTTTCTTT CASSERRGNTEAFF
- once TRBJ2-7 TRBV18 TGTGCCAGCTCACCGACAGACAGCTCCTACGAGCAGTACTTC CASSPTDSSYEQYF
- - TRBJ2-2 TRBV30 TGTGCCTTGGACAGAGCGAACACCGGGGAGCTGTTTTTT CALDRANTGELFF
- once TRBJ2-7 TRBV30 TGTGCCTGGAGTATGGGGGGGGCCTCCTACGAGCAGTACTTC CAWSMGGASYEQYF
- once TRBJ1-2 TRBV18 TGTGCCAGCTCACCGAGACAGTTTGGCAGGACTAACTATGGCTACACCTTC CASSPRQFGRTNYGYTF
TRBD2 - TRBJ2-5 TRBV19 TGTGCCAGTAGCACCCAGACTAGCGGGGGCCGCCCCCAGTACTTC CASSTQTSGGRPQYF
- - TRBJ2-1 TRBV6-4 TGTGCCAGCAGTGACGAGTGGGGCGTCTCCTACAATGAGCAGTTCTTC CASSDEWGVSYNEQFF
- - TRBJ2-7 TRBV12-3/TRBV12-4 TGTGCCACAACTTCGGGGTTAGGCTACGAGCAGTACTTC CATTSGLGYEQYF
- - TRBJ1-4 TRBV3-1/TRBV3-2 TGTGCCAGCAGCCAAGCAGTCGGGTCTCCGGGAAAACTGTTTTTT CASSQAVGSPGKLFF
- once TRBJ1-2 TRBV28 TGTGCCAGCAGTTTAGCTAGAGGGATTAACTATGGCTACACCTTC CASSLARGINYGYTF
TRBD1 many TRBJ2-5 TRBV7-2 TGTGCCAGCAGCAGGAGCCAGGGGGCAGGGGAGACCCAGTACTTC CASSRSQGAGETQYF
- - TRBJ2-3 TRBV4-2 TGTGCCAGCAGCGTCCCACGGGGCACAGATACGCAGTATTTT CASSVPRGTDTQYF
TRBD1 - TRBJ1-2 TRBV5-1 TGCGCCAGCAGCTTAGGGGGCGAGCTGGGCTATGGCTACACCTTC CASSLGGELGYGYTF
- - TRBJ2-7 TRBV18 TGTGCCAGCTCACCAACTACACACTACGAGCAGTACTTC CASSPTTHYEQYF
- - TRBJ2-1 TRBV10-1 TGCGCCAGCAGTGAAGAAGCGGCCAGGGGGCAGTTCTTC CASSEEAARGQFF